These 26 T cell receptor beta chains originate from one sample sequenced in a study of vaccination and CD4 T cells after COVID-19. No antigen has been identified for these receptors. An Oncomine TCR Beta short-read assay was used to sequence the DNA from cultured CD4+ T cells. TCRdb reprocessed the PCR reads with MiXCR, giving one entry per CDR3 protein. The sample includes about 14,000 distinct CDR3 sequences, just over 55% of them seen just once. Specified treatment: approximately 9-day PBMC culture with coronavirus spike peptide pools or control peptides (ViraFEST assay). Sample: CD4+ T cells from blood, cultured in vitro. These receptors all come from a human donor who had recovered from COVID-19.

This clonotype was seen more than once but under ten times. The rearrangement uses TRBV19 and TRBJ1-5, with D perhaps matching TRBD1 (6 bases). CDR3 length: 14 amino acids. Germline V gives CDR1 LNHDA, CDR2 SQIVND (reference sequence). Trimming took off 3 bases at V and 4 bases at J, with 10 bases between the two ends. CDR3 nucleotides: TGTGCCAGTAGTATCAGGGGTCTTAATCAGCCCCAGCATTTT. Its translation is CASSIRGLNQPQHF.

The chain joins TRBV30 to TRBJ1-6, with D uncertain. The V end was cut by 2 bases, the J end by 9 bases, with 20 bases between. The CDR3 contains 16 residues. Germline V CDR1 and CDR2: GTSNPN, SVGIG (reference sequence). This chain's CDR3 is CAWSSRSGSPSSPLHF. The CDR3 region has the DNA TGTGCCTGGAGTTCCCGGAGTGGATCCCCGAGTTCACCCCTCCACTTT. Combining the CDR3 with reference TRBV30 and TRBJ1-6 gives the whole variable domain SQTIHQWPATLVQPVGSPLSLECTVEGTSNPNLYWYRQAAGRGLQLLFYSVGIGQISSEVPQNLSASRPQDRQFILSSKKLLLSDSGFYLCAWSSRSGSPSSPLHFGNGTRLTVT.

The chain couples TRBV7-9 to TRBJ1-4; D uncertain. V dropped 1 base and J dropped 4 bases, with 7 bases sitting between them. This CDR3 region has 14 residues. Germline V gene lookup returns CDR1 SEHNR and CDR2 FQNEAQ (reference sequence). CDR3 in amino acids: CASSLDANNEKLFF. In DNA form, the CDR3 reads TGTGCCAGCAGCTTAGACGCGAATAATGAAAAACTGTTTTTT.

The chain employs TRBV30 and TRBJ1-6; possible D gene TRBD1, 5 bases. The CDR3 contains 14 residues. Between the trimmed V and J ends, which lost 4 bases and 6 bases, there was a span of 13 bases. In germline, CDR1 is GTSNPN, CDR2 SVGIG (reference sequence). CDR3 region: CAWNEGTRNSPLHF. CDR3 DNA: TGTGCCTGGAATGAGGGGACCCGTAATTCACCCCTCCACTTT. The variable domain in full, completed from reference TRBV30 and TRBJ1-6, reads SQTIHQWPATLVQPVGSPLSLECTVEGTSNPNLYWYRQAAGRGLQLLFYSVGIGQISSEVPQNLSASRPQDRQFILSSKKLLLSDSGFYLCAWNEGTRNSPLHFGNGTRLTVT.

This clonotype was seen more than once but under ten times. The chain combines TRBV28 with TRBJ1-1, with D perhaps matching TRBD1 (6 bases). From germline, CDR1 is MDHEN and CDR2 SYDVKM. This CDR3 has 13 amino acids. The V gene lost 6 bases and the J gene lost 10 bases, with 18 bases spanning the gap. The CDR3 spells CASRAPGHSGAFF. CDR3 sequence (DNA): TGTGCCAGCAGGGCACCGGGACACAGTGGAGCTTTCTTT.

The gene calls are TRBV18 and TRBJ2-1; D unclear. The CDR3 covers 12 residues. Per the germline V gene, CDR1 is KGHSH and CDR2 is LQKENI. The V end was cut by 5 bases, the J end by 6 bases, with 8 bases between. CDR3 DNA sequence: TGTGCCAGCTCAGCCCTACCCAATGAGCAGTTCTTC. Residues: CASSALPNEQFF.

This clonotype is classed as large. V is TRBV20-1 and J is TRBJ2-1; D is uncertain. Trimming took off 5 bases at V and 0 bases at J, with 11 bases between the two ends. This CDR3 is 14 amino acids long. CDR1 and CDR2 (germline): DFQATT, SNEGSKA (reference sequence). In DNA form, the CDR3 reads TGCAGTGCTGTGAGGATCAACTCCTACAATGAGCAGTTCTTC. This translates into CSAVRINSYNEQFF.

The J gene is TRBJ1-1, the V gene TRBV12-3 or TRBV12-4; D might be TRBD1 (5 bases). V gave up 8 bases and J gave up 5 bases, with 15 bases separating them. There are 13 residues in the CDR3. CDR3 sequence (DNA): TGTGCCAGCGGGCTCTTTAAGGGGACTGAAGCTTTCTTT. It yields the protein CASGLFKGTEAFF.

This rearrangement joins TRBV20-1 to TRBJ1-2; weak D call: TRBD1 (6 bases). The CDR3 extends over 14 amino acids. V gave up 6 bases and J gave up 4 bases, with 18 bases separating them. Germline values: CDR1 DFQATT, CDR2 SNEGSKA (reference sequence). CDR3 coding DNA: TGCAGTGCAGAGGGGGGCGAAAAGGCCTATGGCTACACCTTC. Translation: CSAEGGEKAYGYTF.

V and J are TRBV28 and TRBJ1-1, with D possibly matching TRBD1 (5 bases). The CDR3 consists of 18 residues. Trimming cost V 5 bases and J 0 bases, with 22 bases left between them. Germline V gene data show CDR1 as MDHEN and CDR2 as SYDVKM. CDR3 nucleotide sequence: TGTGCCAGCAGTCTAATCCGGGGGATCCCTAGACTGAACACTGAAGCTTTCTTT. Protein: CASSLIRGIPRLNTEAFF.

CDR3 nucleotide sequence: TGCAGTGCTAGAGTAGGGGGCTATAATTCACCCCTCCACTTT. Protein: CSARVGGYNSPLHF. The chain employs TRBV20-1 and TRBJ1-6; D possibly corresponds to TRBD1 (6 bases). V was shortened by 1 base and J by 3 bases, with 7 bases between the two germline ends. This CDR3 has 14 amino acids. CDR1 and CDR2 from the germline V gene are DFQATT and SNEGSKA (reference sequence).

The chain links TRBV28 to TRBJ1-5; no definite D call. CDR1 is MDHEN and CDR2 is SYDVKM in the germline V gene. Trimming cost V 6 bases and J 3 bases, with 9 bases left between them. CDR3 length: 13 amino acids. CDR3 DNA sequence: TGTGCCAGCAGCCGGATAAACAATCAGCCCCAGCATTTT. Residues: CASSRINNQPQHF. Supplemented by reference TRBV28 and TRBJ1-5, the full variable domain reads DVKVTQSSRYLVKRTGEKVFLECVQDMDHENMFWYRQDPGLGLRLIYFSYDVKMKEKGDIPEGYSVSREKKERFSLILESASTNQTSMYLCASSRINNQPQHFGDGTRLSIL.

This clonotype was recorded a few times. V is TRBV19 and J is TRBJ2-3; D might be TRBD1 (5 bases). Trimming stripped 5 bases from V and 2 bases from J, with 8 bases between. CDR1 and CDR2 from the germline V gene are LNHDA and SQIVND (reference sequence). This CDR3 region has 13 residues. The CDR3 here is CASSPGNTDTQYF. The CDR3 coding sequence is TGTGCCAGTAGTCCAGGGAACACAGATACGCAGTATTTT.

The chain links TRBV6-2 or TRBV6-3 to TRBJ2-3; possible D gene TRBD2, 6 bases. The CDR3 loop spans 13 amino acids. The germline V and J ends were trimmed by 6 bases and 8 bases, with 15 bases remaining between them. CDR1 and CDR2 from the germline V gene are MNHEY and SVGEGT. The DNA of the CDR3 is TGTGCCAGCAGCCGGGACTCGTCGACTACGCAGTATTTT. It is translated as CASSRDSSTTQYF.

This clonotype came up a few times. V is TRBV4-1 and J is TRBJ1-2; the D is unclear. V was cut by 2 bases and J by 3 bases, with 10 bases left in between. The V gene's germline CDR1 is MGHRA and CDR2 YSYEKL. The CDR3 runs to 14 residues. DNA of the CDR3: TGCGCCAGCAGCCAATCTCTTAGAGACTATGGCTACACCTTC. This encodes CASSQSLRDYGYTF.

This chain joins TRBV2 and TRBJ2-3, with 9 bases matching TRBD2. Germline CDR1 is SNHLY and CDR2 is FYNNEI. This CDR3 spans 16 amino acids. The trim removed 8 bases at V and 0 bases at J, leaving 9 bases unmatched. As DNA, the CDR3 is TGTGCCAGCCGGTCGGGGCTAGCGGGAAGCACAGATACGCAGTATTTT. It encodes CASRSGLAGSTDTQYF.

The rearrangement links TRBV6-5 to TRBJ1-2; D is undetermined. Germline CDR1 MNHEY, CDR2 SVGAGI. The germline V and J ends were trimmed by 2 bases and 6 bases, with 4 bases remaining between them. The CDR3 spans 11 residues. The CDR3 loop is CASSYGDGYTF. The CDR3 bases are TGTGCCAGCAGTTACGGCGATGGCTACACCTTC.

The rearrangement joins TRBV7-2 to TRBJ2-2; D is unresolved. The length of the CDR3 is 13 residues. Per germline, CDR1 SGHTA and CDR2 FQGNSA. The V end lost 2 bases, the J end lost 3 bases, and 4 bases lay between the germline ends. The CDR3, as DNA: TGTGCCAGCAGCTTAAAATACACCGGGGAGCTGTTTTTT. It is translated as CASSLKYTGELFF.

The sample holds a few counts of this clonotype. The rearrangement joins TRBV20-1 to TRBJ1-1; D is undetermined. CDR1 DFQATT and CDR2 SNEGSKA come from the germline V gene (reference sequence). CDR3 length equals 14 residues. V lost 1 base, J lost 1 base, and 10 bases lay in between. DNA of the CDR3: TGCAGTGCTAGAGTTTGGGCAGAGAACACTGAAGCTTTCTTT. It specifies CSARVWAENTEAFF.

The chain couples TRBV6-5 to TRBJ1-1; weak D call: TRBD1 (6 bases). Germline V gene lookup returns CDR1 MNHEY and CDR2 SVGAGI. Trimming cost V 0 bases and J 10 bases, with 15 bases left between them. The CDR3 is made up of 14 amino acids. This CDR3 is CASSYSTQGRAAFF. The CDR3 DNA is TGTGCCAGCAGTTACTCGACGCAGGGGAGGGCAGCTTTCTTT.

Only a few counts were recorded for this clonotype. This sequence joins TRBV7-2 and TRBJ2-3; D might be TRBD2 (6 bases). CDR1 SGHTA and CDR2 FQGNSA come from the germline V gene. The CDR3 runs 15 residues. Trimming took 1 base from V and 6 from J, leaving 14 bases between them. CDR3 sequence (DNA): TGTGCCAGCAGCTTAGTTCTGGGGGGAAGTGATACGCAGTATTTT. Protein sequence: CASSLVLGGSDTQYF.

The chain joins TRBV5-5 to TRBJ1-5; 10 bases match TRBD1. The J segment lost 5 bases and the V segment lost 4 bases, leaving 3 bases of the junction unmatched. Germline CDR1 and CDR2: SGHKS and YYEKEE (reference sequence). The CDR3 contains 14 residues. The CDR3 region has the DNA TGTGCCAGCAGCACTGGGACAGGGGATCAGCCCCAGCATTTT. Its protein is CASSTGTGDQPQHF.

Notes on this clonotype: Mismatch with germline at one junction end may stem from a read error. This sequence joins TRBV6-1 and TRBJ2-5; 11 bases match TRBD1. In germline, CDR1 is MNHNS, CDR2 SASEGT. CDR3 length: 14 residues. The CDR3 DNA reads TGTGCCAGCAGCGTACTGGGACAGGGGGAGACCCAGTATTTC. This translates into CASSVLGQGETQYF.

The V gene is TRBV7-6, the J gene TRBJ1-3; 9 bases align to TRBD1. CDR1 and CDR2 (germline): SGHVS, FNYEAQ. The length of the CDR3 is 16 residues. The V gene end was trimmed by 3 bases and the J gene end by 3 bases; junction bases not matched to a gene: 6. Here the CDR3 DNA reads TGTGCCAGCAGCTTTGGGGACAGGGCGCGTGGAAACACCATATATTTT. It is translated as CASSFGDRARGNTIYF.

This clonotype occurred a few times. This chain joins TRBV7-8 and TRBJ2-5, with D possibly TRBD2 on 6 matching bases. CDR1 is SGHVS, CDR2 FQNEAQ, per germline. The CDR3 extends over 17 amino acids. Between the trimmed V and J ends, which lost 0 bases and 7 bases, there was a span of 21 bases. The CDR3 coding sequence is TGTGCCAGCAGCTTAGCCCTGCCCTCAGAAGCGGGCGGGACCCAGTACTTC. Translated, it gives CASSLALPSEAGGTQYF.

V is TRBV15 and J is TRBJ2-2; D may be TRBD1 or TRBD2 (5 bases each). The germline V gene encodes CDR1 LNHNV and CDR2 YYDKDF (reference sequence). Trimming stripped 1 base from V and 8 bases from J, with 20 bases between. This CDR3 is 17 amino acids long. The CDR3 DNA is TGTGCCACCAGCAGAGGCCCGGGAAAGGGGATTAGTGGGGAGCTGTTTTTT. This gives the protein CATSRGPGKGISGELFF.